The following is a TCR beta chain sequence with its context. The antigen remains unidentified. The record originates from a study of beta chain features in type 1 diabetes. Study-wide results and caveats: Shortening of TCRB CDR3s, moderate but significant, appeared in all four CD4+ subsets of Type 1 diabetes patients.

Sorting that relied on CD45RO/CCR7/CD25/CD127/CD95/CD27 yielded CD4+ naive, central memory, regulatory and stem cell-like memory cells. Investigators reverse transcribed all isolated RNA, so they sequenced expressed TCRB transcripts. The average read count of naive, central memory and regulatory T cell samples was approximately 3.5 million. The repertoire was sequenced with immunoSEQ multiplex PCR; TCRdb's copy has only in-frame clones and lacks some. The repertoire consists of 600,000 or so clones, with over 13% occurring once and the leading ten covering 0.03% to 0.045%. The V end was cut by 8 bases, the J end by 3 bases, with 13 bases between. Germline V gives CDR1 ENHRY, CDR2 SYGVKD. The CDR3 has 14 amino acids.

The clonotype comes from a man aged 18 to 30 with type 1 diabetes. The specimen was naive CD4+ T cells from blood. The gene calls are TRBV10-3 and TRBJ1-4; a weak D match, TRBD1 (5 bases). CDR3 amino acids: CAIGEQAANEKLFF. The CDR3 nucleotides are TGTGCCATCGGGGAACAGGCCGCTAATGAAAAACTGTTTTTT.